Following are 22 T cell receptor beta chains from one sample sequenced in a study of siplizumab effects on memory and regulatory T cells. What these receptors recognize is not known. Only in-frame clones appear in the TCRdb table, and some are missing; sequencing was by immunoSEQ multiplex PCR. Of more than 13,000 clones in the sample, around 46% are singletons; the top ten hold approximately 8%. Cells that made up the mixed lymphocyte reaction were cocultured at 37°C for under 7 days. Sequenced material: CFSE-low (dividing) CD4+ T cells sorted from an allogeneic mixed lymphocyte reaction. These receptors were obtained from a human donor in good health; the cells came from an allogeneic mixed lymphocyte reaction. Some clones in this sample may be carry-over from other donors' samples.

The rearrangement uses TRBV7-9 and TRBJ1-1; D remains ambiguous. Trimming pared 2 bases from V and 0 bases from J, leaving 10 bases between. The CDR3 covers 15 residues. CDR1 SEHNR and CDR2 FQNEAQ come from the germline V gene (reference sequence). The DNA of the CDR3 is TGTGCCAGCAGCTTAAGTGGCAGCATGAACACTGAAGCTTTCTTT. Its translation: CASSLSGSMNTEAFF.

This clone appeared a few times. The chain uses TRBV5-1 and TRBJ2-1, with TRBD1 matching 8 bases. Germline CDR1 SGHRS, CDR2 YFSETQ. The CDR3 extends over 15 amino acids. The J segment lost 3 bases and the V segment lost 0 bases, leaving 2 bases of the junction unmatched. The CDR3, as DNA: TGCGCCAGCAGCTTGGACGGGACAGGCTACAATGAGCAGTTCTTC. Its protein product is CASSLDGTGYNEQFF. The full variable domain, completed using reference TRBV5-1 and TRBJ2-1, is KAGVTQTPRYLIKTRGQQVTLSCSPISGHRSVSWYQQTPGQGLQFLFEYFSETQRNKGNFPGRFSGRQFSNSRSEMNVSTLELGDSALYLCASSLDGTGYNEQFFGPGTRLTVL.

Here the CDR3 DNA reads TGTGCCAGCAGCCAGGATCGCCTTGCCGGGGAGCTGTTTTTT. Translating gives CASSQDRLAGELFF. J is TRBJ2-2 and V is TRBV7-1; D not certain. TRBV7-1 is labeled an ORF, and its function is uncertain. Trimming pared 5 bases from V and 6 bases from J, leaving 13 bases between. The length of the CDR3 is 14 residues.

The rearrangement uses TRBV10-1 and TRBJ1-1; D uncertain. Germline loops: CDR1 WNHNN, CDR2 SYGVQD (reference sequence). V was pared by 0 bases and J by 2 bases, with 10 bases between. The CDR3 covers 15 residues. CDR3 coding DNA: TGCGCCAGCAGTGAGTCACAAGGGAGCAACACTGAAGCTTTCTTT. Translating it yields CASSESQGSNTEAFF.

This sequence joins TRBV5-4 and TRBJ1-5, with 7 nucleotides matching TRBD1. Unmatched junction bases numbered 1, after V lost 1 base and J lost 6 bases. The CDR3 loop spans 13 amino acids. CDR1 SGHNT and CDR2 YYREEE come from the germline V gene (reference sequence). The CDR3 loop is CASSLQGVQPQHF. CDR3 DNA: TGTGCCAGCAGCTTGCAGGGGGTTCAGCCCCAGCATTTT.

The rearrangement joins TRBV25-1 to TRBJ2-7; TRBD2 is a possible D gene (5 bases). In germline, CDR1 is MGHDK, CDR2 SYGVNS. Trimming took 2 bases from V and 0 from J, leaving 11 bases between them. The CDR3 has 15 residues. CDR3 nucleotides: TGTGCCAGCAGTGAAGGGGTAGCGAACTCCTACGAGCAGTACTTC. Amino acids: CASSEGVANSYEQYF.

The rearrangement links TRBV5-1 to TRBJ2-1, with TRBD2 matching 7 bases. V lost 3 bases and J lost 1; bases outside the gene matches: 13. Germline V gene sequence: CDR1 SGHRS, CDR2 YFSETQ. CDR3 length: 18 amino acids. The CDR3 sequence is CASSSRPSSGISYNEQFF. CDR3 sequence (DNA): TGCGCCAGCAGCTCCAGACCATCTAGCGGCATTTCCTACAATGAGCAGTTCTTC.

This clone was detected only a few times. The V call is TRBV4-1, the J call TRBJ2-1, with 11 bases that match TRBD1. V lost 4 bases and J lost 4; bases outside the gene matches: 6. Germline assignment: CDR1 MGHRA and CDR2 YSYEKL. The CDR3 is 16 amino acids. DNA of the CDR3: TGCGCCAGCAGCCGACAGGGACAGGGGGAGTACAATGAGCAGTTCTTC. Its protein is CASSRQGQGEYNEQFF.

The V and J genes are TRBV7-3 and TRBJ2-1; TRBD1 matches 9 bases. The germline V gene has CDR1 SGHTA and CDR2 FQGTGA. V lost 2 bases, J lost 7 bases, and 6 bases stayed unmatched. The CDR3 is 15 residues long. CDR3 protein: CASSLAGQGRNEQFF. DNA for the CDR3: TGTGCCAGCAGCTTAGCGGGACAGGGCAGAAATGAGCAGTTCTTC.

This clone was counted only a few times. The V call is TRBV19, the J call TRBJ2-3; possible D gene TRBD2, 6 bases. The CDR3 is made up of 15 amino acids. Trimming shortened V by 5 bases and J by 1 base, and 13 bases separated the two germline ends. The germline gives CDR1 LNHDA, CDR2 SQIVND (reference sequence). DNA of the CDR3: TGTGCCAGTAGTTTCAGGGACTTTCGCACAGATACGCAGTATTTT. Its protein product is CASSFRDFRTDTQYF. Combining the CDR3 with reference TRBV19 and TRBJ2-3 gives the whole variable domain DGGITQSPKYLFRKEGQNVTLSCEQNLNHDAMYWYRQDPGQGLRLIYYSQIVNDFQKGDIAEGYSVSREKKESFPLTVTSAQKNPTAFYLCASSFRDFRTDTQYFGPGTRLTVL.

CDR3 sequence: CASSIATVSYEQYF. In DNA, the CDR3 is TGTGCCAGTAGTATAGCGACGGTATCCTACGAGCAGTACTTC. The rearrangement links TRBV19 to TRBJ2-7, with unresolved D. V lost 1 base, J lost 1 base, and 8 bases lay in between. CDR3 size: 14 residues. The germline V gene has CDR1 LNHDA and CDR2 SQIVND (reference sequence).

This clone was seen a handful of times. The chain links TRBV28 to TRBJ1-1; D may be TRBD1 (6 bases). The CDR3 extends over 16 amino acids. Germline-derived CDR1 and CDR2 are MDHEN and SYDVKM. V was trimmed by 6 bases and J by 4 bases, leaving 21 bases between them. The DNA of the CDR3 is TGTGCCAGCAGACCCAGGGACCGGGGGCCTATCACTGAAGCTTTCTTT. Protein product: CASRPRDRGPITEAFF. Filled out from reference TRBV28 and TRBJ1-1, the complete variable domain reads DVKVTQSSRYLVKRTGEKVFLECVQDMDHENMFWYRQDPGLGLRLIYFSYDVKMKEKGDIPEGYSVSREKKERFSLILESASTNQTSMYLCASRPRDRGPITEAFFGQGTRLTVV.

Only a few counts were recorded for this clone. The chain uses TRBV15 and TRBJ2-3; the D gene is possibly TRBD1 (5 bases). Germline assignment: CDR1 LNHNV and CDR2 YYDKDF (reference sequence). The CDR3 is 17 amino acids. With 2 bases removed from V and 5 bases from J, the gap between germline ends came to 20 bases. The CDR3 sequence is CATSRSIGALPVDTQYF. In nucleotides, the CDR3 is TGTGCCACCAGCAGATCCATAGGGGCCCTTCCGGTAGATACGCAGTATTTT.

By share, this clone counts as medium-sized. No conserved phenylalanine or tryptophan is present at the end of the CDR3, so a read error is the likely explanation. No DNA is shown, since the ends of the CDR3 on it are uncertain; the CDR3 is the one TCRdb lists. The CDR3 reads CASSPVGGPFWG. This chain joins TRBV7-9 and TRBJ2-7; the listed D gene, TRBD2, was not tested against the DNA. The germline CDR1 and CDR2 sequences are SEHNR and FQNEAQ (reference sequence). The CDR3 spans 12 amino acids, including both terminal residues.

The chain combines TRBV9 with TRBJ2-6; D unclear. Trimming shortened V by 1 base and J by 0 bases, and 8 bases separated the two germline ends. Looked up from germline, CDR1 is SGDLS and CDR2 is YYNGEE. The CDR3 consists of 16 residues. The CDR3 coding sequence is TGTGCCAGCAGCGTATTTCCCACCTCTGGGGCCAACGTCCTGACTTTC. This encodes CASSVFPTSGANVLTF.

The chain couples TRBV7-8 to TRBJ2-2; D is ambiguous. CDR1 SGHVS and CDR2 FQNEAQ come from the germline V gene. The CDR3 consists of 14 residues. Trimming pared 5 bases from V and 6 bases from J, leaving 13 bases between. The CDR3 region is CASSQDRLAGELFF. In DNA form, the CDR3 reads TGTGCCAGCAGCCAGGATCGCCTTGCCGGGGAGCTGTTTTTT.

This clone was picked up a small number of times. The chain uses TRBV5-1 and TRBJ2-4; 8 bases fit TRBD2. With V trimmed by 0 bases and J by 0 bases, 5 bases remained unmatched. Germline V gene data show CDR1 as SGHRS and CDR2 as YFSETQ. The length of the CDR3 is 17 residues. CDR3 sequence: CASSLDPGGIAKNIQYF. The CDR3 DNA reads TGCGCCAGCAGCTTGGACCCGGGAGGGATAGCCAAAAACATTCAGTACTTC. Together with reference TRBV5-1 and TRBJ2-4, the CDR3 gives the full variable domain: KAGVTQTPRYLIKTRGQQVTLSCSPISGHRSVSWYQQTPGQGLQFLFEYFSETQRNKGNFPGRFSGRQFSNSRSEMNVSTLELGDSALYLCASSLDPGGIAKNIQYFGAGTRLSVL.

The chain employs TRBV7-2 and TRBJ2-3; the match to TRBD2 covers 7 bases. The V segment lost 5 bases and the J segment 1 base; nucleotides outside the gene matches: 9. The CDR3 consists of 16 residues. CDR1 and CDR2 (germline): SGHTA, FQGNSA. CDR3 in amino acids: CASSRNSGLGTDTQYF. The CDR3 region has the DNA TGTGCCAGCAGCCGGAATAGCGGGTTAGGCACAGATACGCAGTATTTT.

Here the CDR3 DNA reads TGTGCCTGCTCTAGGGGGATCACTGGGTCCTACGAGCAGTACTTC. Translation: CACSRGITGSYEQYF. The chain links TRBV30 to TRBJ2-7; TRBD1 might be the D (6 bases). Trimming removed 6 bases at V and 1 base at J, with 19 bases between. The CDR3 is 15 residues long. Germline V CDR1 and CDR2: GTSNPN, SVGIG (reference sequence).

In its sample, this clone was seen a few times. Here the CDR3 DNA reads TGTGCCACTCGGGTTGGATCTAGCACAGATACGCAGTATTTT. This encodes CATRVGSSTDTQYF. The chain combines TRBV6-5 with TRBJ2-3, with D unclear. The CDR3 sequence is 14 residues long. The germline CDR1 and CDR2 sequences are MNHEY and SVGAGI. V lost 10 bases to trimming and J lost 0 bases, with 14 bases between them.

CDR3 sequence reads: CASSYRGRTNGYTF. In DNA form, the CDR3 reads TGTGCCAGCAGTTACCGGGGCAGAACAAATGGCTACACCTTC. This chain joins TRBV6-6 and TRBJ1-2; TRBD1 might be the D (5 bases). Between the trimmed V and J ends, which lost 2 bases and 6 bases, there was a span of 13 bases. Per the germline V gene, CDR1 is MNHNY and CDR2 is SVGAGI (reference sequence). The CDR3 extends over 14 amino acids.

The J gene is TRBJ1-1, the V gene TRBV7-3; TRBD1 is a possible D gene (6 bases). With 4 bases removed from V and 0 bases from J, the gap between germline ends came to 12 bases. Looked up from germline, CDR1 is SGHTA and CDR2 is FQGTGA. The CDR3 has 15 amino acids. This chain's CDR3 is CASSSTGNMNTEAFF. The CDR3 DNA follows: TGTGCCAGCAGCTCTACAGGGAACATGAACACTGAAGCTTTCTTT.